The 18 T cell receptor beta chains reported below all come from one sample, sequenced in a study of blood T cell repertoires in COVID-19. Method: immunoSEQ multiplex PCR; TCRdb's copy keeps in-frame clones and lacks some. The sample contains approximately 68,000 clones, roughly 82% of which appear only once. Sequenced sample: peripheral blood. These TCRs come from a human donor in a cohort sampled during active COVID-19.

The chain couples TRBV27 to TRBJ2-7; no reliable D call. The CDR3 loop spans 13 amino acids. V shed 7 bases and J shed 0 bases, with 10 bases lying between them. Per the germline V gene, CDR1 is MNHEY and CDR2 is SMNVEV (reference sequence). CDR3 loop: CASTTQNSYEQYF. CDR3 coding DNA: TGTGCCAGCACGACTCAAAACTCCTACGAGCAGTACTTC.

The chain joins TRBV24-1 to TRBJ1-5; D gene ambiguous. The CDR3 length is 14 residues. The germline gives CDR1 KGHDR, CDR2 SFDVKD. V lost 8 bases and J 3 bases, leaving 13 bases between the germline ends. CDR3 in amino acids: CATKFNRDNQPQHF. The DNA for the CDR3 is TGTGCCACCAAGTTTAACAGAGACAATCAGCCCCAGCATTTT.

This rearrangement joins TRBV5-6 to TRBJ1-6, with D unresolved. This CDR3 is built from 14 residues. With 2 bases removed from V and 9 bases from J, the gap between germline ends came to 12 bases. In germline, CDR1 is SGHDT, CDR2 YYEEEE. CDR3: CASSLSASGSPLHF. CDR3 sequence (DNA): TGTGCCAGCAGCTTATCGGCCTCGGGTTCACCCCTCCACTTT.

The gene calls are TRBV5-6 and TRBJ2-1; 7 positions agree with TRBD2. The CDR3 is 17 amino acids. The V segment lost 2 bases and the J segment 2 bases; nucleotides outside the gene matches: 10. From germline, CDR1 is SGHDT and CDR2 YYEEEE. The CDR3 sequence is CASSFFRGLVAYNEQFF. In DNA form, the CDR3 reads TGTGCCAGCAGCTTCTTCCGAGGACTAGTCGCCTACAATGAGCAGTTCTTC. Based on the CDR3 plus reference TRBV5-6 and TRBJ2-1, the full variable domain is DAGVTQSPTHLIKTRGQQVTLRCSPKSGHDTVSWYQQALGQGPQFIFQYYEEEERQRGNFPDRFSGHQFPNYSSELNVNALLLGDSALYLCASSFFRGLVAYNEQFFGPGTRLTVL.

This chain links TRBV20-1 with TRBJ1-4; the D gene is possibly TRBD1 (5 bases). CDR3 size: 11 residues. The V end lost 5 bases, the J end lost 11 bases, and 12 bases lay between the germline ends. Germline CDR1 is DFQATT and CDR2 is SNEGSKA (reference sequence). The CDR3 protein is CSAGGGTKLFF. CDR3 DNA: TGCAGTGCTGGGGGGGGGACGAAACTGTTTTTT.

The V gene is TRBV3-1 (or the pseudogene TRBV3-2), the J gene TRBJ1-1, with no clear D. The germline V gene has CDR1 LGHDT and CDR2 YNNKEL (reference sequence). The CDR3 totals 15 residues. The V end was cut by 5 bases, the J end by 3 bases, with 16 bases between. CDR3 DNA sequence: TGTGCCAGCAGCTCCGCAGTTCAAGTTTACACTGAAGCTTTCTTT. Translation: CASSSAVQVYTEAFF.

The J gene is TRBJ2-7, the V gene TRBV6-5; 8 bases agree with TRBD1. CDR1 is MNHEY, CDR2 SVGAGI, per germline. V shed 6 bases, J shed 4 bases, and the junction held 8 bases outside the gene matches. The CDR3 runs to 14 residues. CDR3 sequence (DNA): TGTGCCAGCAGCAGACAGGGGTCCGAGTACGAGCAGTACTTC. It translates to CASSRQGSEYEQYF.

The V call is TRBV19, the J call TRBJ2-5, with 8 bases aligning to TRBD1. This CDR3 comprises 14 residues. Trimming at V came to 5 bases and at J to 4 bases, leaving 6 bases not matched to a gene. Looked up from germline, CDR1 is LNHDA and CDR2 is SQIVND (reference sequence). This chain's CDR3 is CASSPQGAPETQYF. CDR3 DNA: TGTGCCAGTAGTCCCCAGGGGGCCCCAGAGACCCAGTACTTC.

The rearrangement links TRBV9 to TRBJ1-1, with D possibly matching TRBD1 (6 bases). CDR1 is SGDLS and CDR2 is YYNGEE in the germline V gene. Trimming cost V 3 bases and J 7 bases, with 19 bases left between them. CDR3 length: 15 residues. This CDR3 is CASSARGEGGGEAFF. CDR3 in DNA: TGTGCCAGCAGCGCAAGGGGCGAAGGGGGTGGTGAAGCTTTCTTT.

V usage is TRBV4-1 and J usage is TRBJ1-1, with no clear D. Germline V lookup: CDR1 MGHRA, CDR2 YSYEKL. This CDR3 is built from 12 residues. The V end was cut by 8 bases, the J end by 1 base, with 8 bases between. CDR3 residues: CASAGENTEAFF. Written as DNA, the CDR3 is TGCGCCAGCGCCGGGGAGAACACTGAAGCTTTCTTT.

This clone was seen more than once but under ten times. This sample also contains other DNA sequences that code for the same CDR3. CDR3 sequence reads: CASSLAGGTYEQYF. The CDR3, as DNA: TGTGCCAGCAGCTTAGCGGGTGGGACATATGAGCAGTACTTC. This chain connects TRBV7-2 to TRBJ2-7; possible D gene TRBD1, 6 bases. Germline assignment: CDR1 SGHTA and CDR2 FQGNSA. V lost 0 bases, J lost 7 bases, and 13 bases lay in between. The CDR3 is 14 residues long.

CDR3 DNA sequence: TGTGCCAGCAGTTACCCAGGACAGGGCACAGATACGCAGTATTTT. Protein product: CASSYPGQGTDTQYF. V and J are TRBV6-2 or TRBV6-3 and TRBJ2-3, with 7 bases aligning to TRBD1. The CDR3 is 15 residues long. J gave up 1 base and V 2 bases, and 3 bases lay outside the gene matches. Per germline, CDR1 MNHEY and CDR2 SVGEGT.

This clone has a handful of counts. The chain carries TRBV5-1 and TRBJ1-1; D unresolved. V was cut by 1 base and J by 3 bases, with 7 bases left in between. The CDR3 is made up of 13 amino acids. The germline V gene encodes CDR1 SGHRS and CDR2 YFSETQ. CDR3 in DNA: TGCGCCAGCAGCTTGTTGGCCTACACTGAAGCTTTCTTT. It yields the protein CASSLLAYTEAFF.

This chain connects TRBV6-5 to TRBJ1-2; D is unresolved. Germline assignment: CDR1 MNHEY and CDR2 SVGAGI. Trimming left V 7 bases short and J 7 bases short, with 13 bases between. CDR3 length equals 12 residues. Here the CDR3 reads CASTDTFGGYTF. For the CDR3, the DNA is TGTGCCAGCACCGACACCTTCGGTGGCTACACCTTC.

The CDR3 spells CASSRRVGLAGEYSYNEQFF. The CDR3 coding sequence is TGTGCCAGCAGTCGCAGGGTCGGACTAGCGGGGGAGTACTCCTACAATGAGCAGTTCTTC. The rearrangement uses TRBV6-6 and TRBJ2-1; 13 nucleotides match TRBD2. Germline-derived CDR1 and CDR2 are MNHNY and SVGAGI (reference sequence). The CDR3 is made up of 20 amino acids. After removal of 5 bases from V and 0 bases from J, the junction contained 13 bases not matched to a gene.

The CDR3, as DNA: TGTGCCAGCAGAGGAGGGCAGGGAGGGGAAAAACTGTTTTTT. This encodes CASRGGQGGEKLFF. The chain joins TRBV2 to TRBJ1-4; a possible D gene is TRBD1 (5 bases). V shed 6 bases and J shed 8 bases, with 16 bases lying between them. Germline CDR1 is SNHLY and CDR2 is FYNNEI. The CDR3 length is 14 residues. Drawing the rest from reference TRBV2 and TRBJ1-4, the complete variable domain is EPEVTQTPSHQVTQMGQEVILRCVPISNHLYFYWYRQILGQKVEFLVSFYNNEISEKSEIFDDQFSVERPDGSNFTLKIRSTKLEDSAMYFCASRGGQGGEKLFFGSGTQLSVL.

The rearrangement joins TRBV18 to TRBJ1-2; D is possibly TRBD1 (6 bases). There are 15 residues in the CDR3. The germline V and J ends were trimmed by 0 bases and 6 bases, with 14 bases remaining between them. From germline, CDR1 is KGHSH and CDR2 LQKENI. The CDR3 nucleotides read TGTGCCAGCTCACCACCGTCAGGGGTCCTCAATGGCTACACCTTC. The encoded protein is CASSPPSGVLNGYTF. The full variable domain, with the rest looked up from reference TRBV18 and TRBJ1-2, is NAGVMQNPRHLVRRRGQEARLRCSPMKGHSHVYWYRQLPEEGLKFMVYLQKENIIDESGMPKERFSAEFPKEGPSILRIQQVVRGDSAAYFCASSPPSGVLNGYTFGSGTRLTVV.

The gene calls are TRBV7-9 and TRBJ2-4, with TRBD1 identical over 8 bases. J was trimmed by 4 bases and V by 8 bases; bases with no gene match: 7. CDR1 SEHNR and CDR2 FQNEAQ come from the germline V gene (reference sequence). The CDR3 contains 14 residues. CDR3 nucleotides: TGTGCCAGCCAAGACAGGGGAAAGAAAAACATTCAGTACTTC. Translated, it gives CASQDRGKKNIQYF.